This T cell receptor (beta chain) was retrieved from a study of PD-1 blockade in classical Hodgkin lymphoma. There was relapse after autologous stem cell transplantation in every patient, and there was variation in brentuximab vedotin exposure. There are 15 residues in the CDR3. Germline CDR1 and CDR2: MNHEY and SMNVEV (reference sequence). The V end lost 2 bases, the J end lost 3 bases, and 10 bases lay between the germline ends. Sequencing used immunoSEQ multiplex PCR; TCRdb keeps in-frame clones, though not all of them. The sample yields about 41,000 clones, over 60% seen once. Study results and caveats: Some patients began nivolumab under 1 year after ASCT. These patients were excluded from later analyses.

About this clone: What it binds is not known.

Sequencing used peripheral blood mononuclear cells (PBMCs), obtained at baseline. The TCR sequence derives from a human donor with classical Hodgkin lymphoma. This chain connects TRBV27 to TRBJ1-4, with D possibly being TRBD1 (5 bases). CDR3 amino acids: CASSLRGIANEKLFF. DNA of the CDR3: TGTGCCAGCAGTTTACGGGGGATAGCTAATGAAAAACTGTTTTTT.